These 23 T cell receptor beta chains originate from one sample sequenced in a study of graft-versus-host responses after intestinal transplantation. TCRdb's table, derived via immunoSEQ multiplex PCR, lists solely in-frame clones and lacks some. This sample has fewer than 110,000 clones; roughly 87% occur once, and the top ten carry over 0.55%. Their target antigens are unknown. This specimen consisted of unstimulated CD4+ T cells sorted from spleen or lymph node cells, obtained before transplant. These receptors all come from a human donor who was the organ donor for an intestinal transplant.

With regard to this clone: Other nucleotide sequences from this sample produce the same CDR3. The chain combines TRBV6-6 with TRBJ2-2; no firm D call. The CDR3 runs to 14 residues. Deletions cut 6 bases from V and 6 bases from J, with 14 bases between. Looked up from germline, CDR1 is MNHNY and CDR2 is SVGAGI (reference sequence). CDR3 sequence reads: CASRMWGEAGELFF. In nucleotides, the CDR3 is TGTGCCAGCAGGATGTGGGGTGAGGCCGGGGAGCTGTTTTTT.

In its sample, this clone was seen once. The chain has TRBV6-6 and TRBJ2-5, with D possibly matching TRBD2 (6 bases). The CDR3 spans 16 residues. V was cut by 6 bases and J by 4 bases, with 21 bases left in between. Germline CDR1 MNHNY, CDR2 SVGAGI (reference sequence). CDR3 region: CASRHLLRGRGETQYF. CDR3 nucleotide sequence: TGTGCCAGCAGGCACCTCTTGCGAGGGCGGGGAGAGACCCAGTACTTC.

V and J are TRBV23-1 and TRBJ1-2; unclear D gene. TRBV23-1 is designated an ORF whose function remains uncertain. The CDR3 is made up of 13 amino acids. V was clipped by 4 bases and J by 2 bases, with 8 bases between them. The CDR3 region has the DNA TGCGCCAGCAGTCCGGACGGCAACTATGGCTACACCTTC. Translated: CASSPDGNYGYTF.

The V and J genes are TRBV6-5 and TRBJ2-6; D may be TRBD2 (6 bases). This CDR3 comprises 15 residues. Trimming took 8 bases from V and 6 from J, leaving 17 bases between them. Looked up from germline, CDR1 is MNHEY and CDR2 is SVGAGI. CDR3 loop: CASSPRLGLANVLTF. The CDR3 bases are TGTGCCAGCTCGCCGAGACTAGGTTTGGCCAACGTCCTGACTTTC.

This chain links TRBV7-9 with TRBJ1-1, with 9 nucleotides matching TRBD1. Germline values: CDR1 SEHNR, CDR2 FQNEAQ (reference sequence). The length of the CDR3 is 14 residues. V gave up 5 bases and J gave up 3 bases; unmatched junction bases: 4. The CDR3 is CASSPGQGHTEAFF. CDR3 coding DNA: TGTGCCAGCAGCCCAGGACAGGGGCACACTGAAGCTTTCTTT. Full variable domain (outside the CDR3, taken from reference TRBV7-9 and TRBJ1-1): DTGVSQNPRHKITKRGQNVTFRCDPISEHNRLYWYRQTLGQGPEFLTYFQNEAQLEKSRLLSDRFSAERPKGSFSTLEIQRTEQGDSAMYLCASSPGQGHTEAFFGQGTRLTVV.

The chain employs TRBV5-1 and TRBJ2-1; a weak D match, TRBD2 (5 bases). CDR3 length: 15 amino acids. The V gene lost 2 bases and the J gene lost 8 bases, with 17 bases spanning the gap. CDR1 SGHRS and CDR2 YFSETQ come from the germline V gene. In nucleotides, the CDR3 is TGCGCCAGCAGCTTTACGACATTGGCGGGTGATGAGCAGTTCTTC. Protein product: CASSFTTLAGDEQFF.

The chain is built from TRBV6-5 and TRBJ1-1; weak D call: TRBD1 (6 bases). Germline loops: CDR1 MNHEY, CDR2 SVGAGI. The CDR3 is made up of 16 amino acids. V was trimmed by 0 bases and J by 0 bases, leaving 11 bases between them. Here the CDR3 reads CASSYSGGHMNTEAFF. The DNA for the CDR3 is TGTGCCAGCAGTTACTCCGGGGGGCATATGAACACTGAAGCTTTCTTT.

The chain uses TRBV9 and TRBJ2-3; D is perhaps TRBD2 (6 bases). V lost 0 bases and J lost 4, with 9 bases in between. Germline V gives CDR1 SGDLS, CDR2 YYNGEE. The CDR3 sequence is 14 residues long. CDR3 coding DNA: TGTGCCAGCAGCGTAGGGCCGGGGGCAGATACGCAGTATTTT. Its protein product is CASSVGPGADTQYF.

The chain couples TRBV10-1 to TRBJ2-3; D is possibly TRBD2 (6 bases). This CDR3 comprises 17 residues. Germline V gene data show CDR1 as WNHNN and CDR2 as SYGVQD (reference sequence). Trimming removed 4 bases from V and 5 bases from J, with 22 bases in between. The CDR3 region is CASSVGGAKSHIDTQYF. CDR3 DNA sequence: TGCGCCAGCAGTGTTGGCGGGGCCAAATCCCACATAGATACGCAGTATTTT.

The V call is TRBV6-6, the J call TRBJ1-5; 7 nucleotides line up with TRBD1. CDR1 is MNHNY, CDR2 SVGAGI, per germline (reference sequence). The CDR3 totals 13 residues. V lost 4 bases, J lost 9 bases, and 6 bases stayed unmatched. This CDR3 is CASSFDRDRPQHF. The DNA for the CDR3 is TGTGCCAGCAGTTTCGACAGGGACCGGCCCCAGCATTTT.

The chain combines TRBV11-3 with TRBJ1-1; D is uncertain. Germline lookup yields CDR1 SGHNT and CDR2 YENEEA. V dropped 5 bases and J dropped 2 bases, with 18 bases sitting between them. CDR3 size: 16 residues. The DNA of the CDR3 is TGTGCCAGCAGCCTACAAAGTCCAAGCCCTAACACTGAAGCTTTCTTT. Protein: CASSLQSPSPNTEAFF.

The sample holds a few counts of this clone. The chain has TRBV30 and TRBJ1-1; 7 bases fit TRBD1. The CDR3 has 13 amino acids. The germline gives CDR1 GTSNPN, CDR2 SVGIG (reference sequence). V lost 2 bases and J lost 7; bases outside the gene matches: 7. In nucleotides, the CDR3 is TGTGCCTGGAGTACACAGGGGCTACGTGAAGCTTTCTTT. It is translated as CAWSTQGLREAFF. The full variable domain, its missing parts supplied by reference TRBV30 and TRBJ1-1, is SQTIHQWPATLVQPVGSPLSLECTVEGTSNPNLYWYRQAAGRGLQLLFYSVGIGQISSEVPQNLSASRPQDRQFILSSKKLLLSDSGFYLCAWSTQGLREAFFGQGTRLTVV.

V is TRBV5-4 and J is TRBJ1-6; a weak D match, TRBD1 (6 bases). Per the germline V gene, CDR1 is SGHNT and CDR2 is YYREEE (reference sequence). The CDR3 length is 16 residues. V lost 5 bases and J lost 5, with 17 bases in between. CDR3 residues: CASSAIVQGNNSPLHF. As DNA, the CDR3 is TGTGCCAGCAGTGCTATTGTACAGGGAAATAATTCACCCCTCCACTTT.

V and J are TRBV29-1 and TRBJ2-3, with no clear D. Germline loops: CDR1 SQVTM, CDR2 ANQGSEA. Trimming removed 5 bases at V and 1 base at J, with 13 bases between. The CDR3 is 14 residues long. The CDR3 here is CSVNVRSGTDTQYF. For the CDR3, the DNA is TGCAGCGTTAATGTCCGTTCGGGCACAGATACGCAGTATTTT.

V and J are TRBV5-4 and TRBJ2-5, with 7 bases lining up with TRBD2. The CDR3 extends over 13 amino acids. V was clipped by 10 bases and J by 5 bases; unmatched bases: 11. CDR1 is SGHNT and CDR2 is YYREEE in the germline V gene (reference sequence). Written as DNA, the CDR3 is TGTGCCGTGGCTAGCGGTAGGGACGAGACCCAGTACTTC. Protein sequence: CAVASGRDETQYF.

V and J are TRBV29-1 and TRBJ1-5; 11 nucleotides agree with TRBD1. V lost 7 bases and J lost 1; bases outside the gene matches: 9. The CDR3 is made up of 16 amino acids. CDR1 and CDR2 (germline): SQVTM, ANQGSEA. The CDR3 bases are TGCAGCGGGTCCGGGACAGGGGGGGGGAGCAATCAGCCCCAGCATTTT. Its translation: CSGSGTGGGSNQPQHF. Using reference TRBV29-1 and TRBJ1-5 for the parts outside the CDR3, the full variable domain is SAVISQKPSRDICQRGTSLTIQCQVDSQVTMMFWYRQQPGQSLTLIATANQGSEATYESGFVIDKFPISRPNLTFSTLTVSNMSPEDSSIYLCSGSGTGGGSNQPQHFGDGTRLSIL.

The rearrangement links TRBV11-2 to TRBJ1-1, with 7 bases that match TRBD1. The V and J ends lost 1 base and 4 bases, in that order; junction bases with no gene match: 0. Germline assignment: CDR1 SGHAT and CDR2 FQNNGV. The CDR3 consists of 13 residues. The CDR3 loop is CASSLAGGTEAFF. CDR3 nucleotide sequence: TGTGCCAGCAGCTTAGCAGGGGGCACTGAAGCTTTCTTT.

A remark on this clone: No conserved phenylalanine or tryptophan is present at the end of the CDR3, so a read error is the likely explanation. The V gene is TRBV5-1, the J gene TRBJ2-2, with TRBD2 identical over 7 bases. The germline gives CDR1 SGHRS, CDR2 YFSETQ. V dropped 1 base and J dropped 0; count of bases not matched to a gene: 12. This CDR3 spans 19 amino acids. The CDR3 nucleotides are TGCGCCAGCAGCTTGCGGCCATTGGGACTATTCGCGAACACCGGGGAGCTGTTTCTT. Translated: CASSLRPLGLFANTGELFL.

The chain combines TRBV13 with TRBJ2-3; no firm D call. In germline, CDR1 is PRHDT, CDR2 FYEKMQ (reference sequence). The CDR3 extends over 13 amino acids. The V gene lost 5 bases and the J gene lost 3 bases, with 9 bases spanning the gap. The DNA for the CDR3 is TGTGCCAGCAGCCCCCGTAGGACAGATACGCAGTATTTT. Protein product: CASSPRRTDTQYF.

The CDR3 loop is CASSPRRRGQGDTQYF. The CDR3 DNA is TGTGCCAGCAGCCCCCGGAGGCGGGGGCAAGGAGATACGCAGTATTTT. V usage is TRBV5-4 and J usage is TRBJ2-3; D is perhaps TRBD2 (7 bases). This CDR3 spans 16 amino acids. Germline loops: CDR1 SGHNT, CDR2 YYREEE (reference sequence). V dropped 4 bases and J dropped 5 bases, with 20 bases sitting between them.

The chain employs TRBV15 and TRBJ2-2; no clear D gene. CDR1 and CDR2 from the germline V gene are LNHNV and YYDKDF (reference sequence). The germline V and J ends were trimmed by 0 bases and 6 bases, with 8 bases remaining between them. The CDR3 contains 14 residues. The CDR3: CATSRDRVAGELFF. CDR3 in DNA: TGTGCCACCAGCAGAGATCGAGTAGCCGGGGAGCTGTTTTTT.

The V and J genes are TRBV10-2 and TRBJ1-1; weak D call: TRBD1 (5 bases). Germline V lookup: CDR1 WSHSY, CDR2 SAAADI. Trimming took 7 bases from V and 3 from J, leaving 15 bases between them. This CDR3 contains 14 residues. CDR3 bases: TGCGCCAGCACTCGGGGCTCCCGGGACACTGAAGCTTTCTTT. Translation gives CASTRGSRDTEAFF.

This clone has only one observation. The chain is built from TRBV28 and TRBJ2-7; no clear D gene. The CDR3 extends over 12 amino acids. The V gene lost 4 bases and the J gene lost 1 base, with 5 bases spanning the gap. From germline, CDR1 is MDHEN and CDR2 SYDVKM. CDR3 in DNA: TGTGCCAGCAGTTCCCCATCCTACGAGCAGTACTTC. Its translation is CASSSPSYEQYF.